A single sample gave rise to the 30 T cell receptor beta chains below, sequenced in a study of T cell repertoires in cytomegalovirus infection. Which antigens these TCRs recognize remains unknown. TCRdb re-called the reads through MiXCR, storing one row per CDR3 protein. The sample carries about 890,000 distinct CDR3 sequences, approximately 33% recorded once. Here the sequenced sample was cultured CD8+ T cells from PBMCs, taken from culture after CMV antigen stimulation. The source is a human donor in good health (CMV status not recorded). Some clones in this sample may be carry-over from other donors' samples.

This clonotype was recorded many times. The gene calls are TRBV7-2 and TRBJ1-3, with D possibly being TRBD1 (6 bases). Trimming removed 3 bases from V and 8 bases from J, with 17 bases in between. The CDR3 runs 15 residues. Germline CDR1 and CDR2: SGHTA and FQGNSA. CDR3 bases: TGTGCCAGCAGCTTGGCCCAAGGGGGGGCATACACCATATATTTT. It codes for CASSLAQGGAYTIYF.

The sample holds a few counts of this clonotype. Here the CDR3 reads CASRDPYNQPQHF. In DNA, the CDR3 is TGTGCCAGCAGAGACCCTTACAATCAGCCCCAGCATTTT. This chain uses TRBV12-3 or TRBV12-4 with TRBJ1-5; D uncertain. The CDR3 totals 13 residues. The V end was cut by 6 bases, the J end by 3 bases, with 9 bases between.

The J gene is TRBJ2-1, the V gene TRBV7-9; D gene ambiguous. Trimming pared 5 bases from V and 3 bases from J, leaving 14 bases between. The length of the CDR3 is 15 residues. From germline, CDR1 is SEHNR and CDR2 FQNEAQ (reference sequence). CDR3 DNA sequence: TGTGCCAGCAGCCCCCCGGGCGGCTACTACAATGAGCAGTTCTTC. The encoded protein is CASSPPGGYYNEQFF.

There are many counts of this clonotype. The chain links TRBV12-5 to TRBJ2-7; 8 bases are a match to TRBD2. Germline CDR1 reads LGHNT; CDR2 reads FRNRAP. V lost 1 base, J lost 2 bases, and 13 bases stayed unmatched. This CDR3 is built from 18 residues. CDR3 region: CASGLGDSGGRPAYEQYF. The CDR3 nucleotides are TGTGCTAGTGGTTTGGGCGACAGCGGGGGCCGTCCAGCCTACGAGCAGTACTTC.

The genes are TRBV20-1 and TRBJ2-7; 7 bases align to TRBD2. Germline CDR1 is DFQATT and CDR2 is SNEGSKA (reference sequence). J was trimmed by 6 bases and V by 6 bases; bases with no gene match: 5. The CDR3 length is 11 residues. CDR3 bases: TGCAGTGCAGAGGGAGGGGCCGAGCAGTACTTC. Amino acid sequence: CSAEGGAEQYF.

There are many counts of this clonotype. The CDR3, as DNA: TGTGCCAGCAGCTTAAAAGCTCAGACAGGGGCTGGAAACACCATATATTTT. Its protein product is CASSLKAQTGAGNTIYF. V gene TRBV7-2 combines with J gene TRBJ1-3; 8 bases match TRBD1. This CDR3 spans 17 amino acids. Germline V gene data show CDR1 as SGHTA and CDR2 as FQGNSA. The J segment lost 2 bases and the V segment lost 2 bases, leaving 8 bases of the junction unmatched.

Notes on this clonotype: This may be a read error: a much more frequent sequence differs by one nucleotide. This sequence joins TRBV7-2 and TRBJ2-5; 8 bases fit TRBD1. Germline CDR1 is SGHTA and CDR2 is FQGNSA. There are 16 residues in the CDR3. CDR3 nucleotide sequence: TGTGTCAGCAGCTTGGGACAGGAAATTGGCAAAGAGACCCAGTACTTC. Protein: CVSSLGQEIGKETQYF.

This clonotype was seen repeatedly, ten times or more. The chain recombines TRBV11-1 with TRBJ2-1; D uncertain. CDR1 and CDR2 from the germline V gene are SGHAT and FQDESV (reference sequence). Trimming stripped 5 bases from V and 7 bases from J, with 9 bases between. This CDR3 spans 12 amino acids. The CDR3 reads CASSLSWNEQFF. The CDR3 nucleotides read TGTGCCAGCAGCCTATCTTGGAATGAGCAGTTCTTC.

The table lists this clonotype with a few counts. This chain uses TRBV7-6 with TRBJ2-7, with 11 bases that match TRBD2. Germline CDR1 SGHVS, CDR2 FNYEAQ. This CDR3 spans 15 amino acids. The J segment lost 1 base and the V segment lost 1 base, leaving 0 bases of the junction unmatched. Here the CDR3 reads CASSLGTSGSYEQYF. CDR3 nucleotides: TGTGCCAGCAGCTTAGGGACTAGCGGGTCCTACGAGCAGTACTTC. The complete variable domain, with remaining parts taken from reference TRBV7-6 and TRBJ2-7, reads GAGVSQSPRYKVTKRGQDVALRCDPISGHVSLYWYRQALGQGPEFLTYFNYEAQQDKSGLPNDRFSAERPEGSISTLTIQRTEQRDSAMYRCASSLGTSGSYEQYFGPGTRLTVT.

J is TRBJ2-1 and V is TRBV5-6; 11 bases line up with TRBD2. This CDR3 contains 15 residues. J was trimmed by 7 bases and V by 2 bases; bases with no gene match: 5. Germline-derived CDR1 and CDR2 are SGHDT and YYEEEE. CDR3 residues: CASSFGTSGLNEQFF. The CDR3 DNA reads TGTGCCAGCAGCTTTGGGACTAGCGGCCTTAATGAGCAGTTCTTC. Based on the CDR3 plus reference TRBV5-6 and TRBJ2-1, the full variable domain is DAGVTQSPTHLIKTRGQQVTLRCSPKSGHDTVSWYQQALGQGPQFIFQYYEEEERQRGNFPDRFSGHQFPNYSSELNVNALLLGDSALYLCASSFGTSGLNEQFFGPGTRLTVL.

This chain uses TRBV2 with TRBJ2-7; TRBD1 might be the D (6 bases). The V and J ends lost 1 base and 3 bases respectively, with 13 bases between them. The V gene's germline CDR1 is SNHLY and CDR2 FYNNEI. The CDR3 has 15 amino acids. CDR3 sequence reads: CASSEVSGANYEQYF. The CDR3 DNA is TGTGCCAGCAGTGAAGTTTCAGGGGCTAACTACGAGCAGTACTTC.

Only a few counts were recorded for this clonotype. The chain employs TRBV7-2 and TRBJ2-3; D is possibly TRBD1 (5 bases). Germline V gives CDR1 SGHTA, CDR2 FQGNSA. Trimming removed 8 bases at V and 2 bases at J, with 11 bases between. The CDR3 has 13 residues. The CDR3 DNA reads TGTGCCAGCGTGGGGCAGCTCACAGATACGCAGTATTTT. Its protein product is CASVGQLTDTQYF.

In this sample, this clonotype turned up many times. The V and J genes are TRBV28 and TRBJ1-2; D remains unclear. Germline CDR1 and CDR2: MDHEN and SYDVKM. CDR3 length: 12 residues. The V and J ends lost 2 bases and 4 bases respectively, with 5 bases between them. CDR3 residues: CASSLASYGYTF. As DNA, the CDR3 is TGTGCCAGCAGTTTAGCCAGCTATGGCTACACCTTC.

A few counts support this clonotype. This chain uses TRBV6-1 with TRBJ2-7; D gene uncertain. Germline CDR1 reads MNHNS; CDR2 reads SASEGT. With 2 bases removed from V and 1 base from J, the gap between germline ends came to 9 bases. The CDR3 covers 14 residues. CDR3 protein: CASSEFGSSYEQYV. The CDR3 nucleotides read TGTGCCAGCAGTGAATTCGGGTCTTCCTACGAGCAGTACGTC.

V is TRBV6-1 and J is TRBJ1-1, with TRBD1 as a possible D gene (6 bases). Germline CDR1 is MNHNS and CDR2 is SASEGT. V was cut by 5 bases and J by 0 bases, with 10 bases left in between. There are 14 residues in the CDR3. The CDR3 loop is CASSKDSMNTEAFF. Here the CDR3 DNA reads TGTGCCAGCAGTAAGGACAGCATGAACACTGAAGCTTTCTTT.

The chain recombines TRBV27 with TRBJ1-1; possible D gene TRBD1, 5 bases. Trimming removed 3 bases from V and 4 bases from J, with 15 bases in between. CDR1 and CDR2 from the germline V gene are MNHEY and SMNVEV (reference sequence). This CDR3 region has 15 residues. CDR3 bases: TGTGCCAGCAGTTTTTCCGCAGGGTTTGCCACTGAAGCTTTCTTT. Protein product: CASSFSAGFATEAFF.

This clonotype was counted many times. The chain links TRBV7-2 to TRBJ1-5, with D uncertain. This CDR3 has 17 amino acids. CDR1 is SGHTA, CDR2 FQGNSA, per germline. The V end was cut by 0 bases, the J end by 3 bases, with 15 bases between. Here the CDR3 DNA reads TGTGCCAGCAGCTTAGCGGTGTCCCCATTAGCCAATCAGCCCCAGCATTTT. It translates to CASSLAVSPLANQPQHF. Supplemented by reference TRBV7-2 and TRBJ1-5, the full variable domain reads GAGVSQSPSNKVTEKGKDVELRCDPISGHTALYWYRQSLGQGLEFLIYFQGNSAPDKSGLPSDRFSAERTGGSVSTLTIQRTQQEDSAVYLCASSLAVSPLANQPQHFGDGTRLSIL.

This clonotype was found a few times. This chain links TRBV20-1 with TRBJ2-7; D unresolved. Germline lookup yields CDR1 DFQATT and CDR2 SNEGSKA (reference sequence). The CDR3 covers 13 residues. Trimming shortened V by 1 base and J by 0 bases, and 7 bases separated the two germline ends. The CDR3 reads CSARGVGSYEQYV. The CDR3 DNA sequence: TGCAGTGCTAGAGGAGTGGGCTCCTACGAGCAGTACGTC.

This clonotype was detected ten times or more. The CDR3 sequence: CASSLGRHEQFF. Written as DNA, the CDR3 is TGTGCCAGCAGCTTGGGTAGGCATGAGCAGTTCTTC. V usage is TRBV7-2 and J usage is TRBJ2-1; no clear D gene. Deletions cut 3 bases from V and 8 bases from J, with 8 bases between. The CDR3 consists of 12 residues. Germline-derived CDR1 and CDR2 are SGHTA and FQGNSA. Using reference TRBV7-2 and TRBJ2-1 for the parts outside the CDR3, the full variable domain is GAGVSQSPSNKVTEKGKDVELRCDPISGHTALYWYRQSLGQGLEFLIYFQGNSAPDKSGLPSDRFSAERTGGSVSTLTIQRTQQEDSAVYLCASSLGRHEQFFGPGTRLTVL.

This clonotype was seen a handful of times. The chain carries TRBV6-5 and TRBJ2-3; tentatively, D is TRBD1 (6 bases). Trimming shortened V by 2 bases and J by 3 bases, and 12 bases separated the two germline ends. Germline V lookup: CDR1 MNHEY, CDR2 SVGAGI. The CDR3 is 15 amino acids. The CDR3: CASSYDTGTTDTQYF. The CDR3, as DNA: TGTGCCAGCAGTTACGACACGGGGACAACAGATACGCAGTATTTT.

In its sample, this clonotype was seen many times. The J gene is TRBJ1-4, the V gene TRBV7-9, with D unclear. V was clipped by 6 bases and J by 4 bases, with 6 bases between them. The germline CDR1 and CDR2 sequences are SEHNR and FQNEAQ (reference sequence). The CDR3 length is 12 residues. CDR3 nucleotides: TGTGCCAGCAGTTCCAGTAATGAAAAACTGTTTTTT. It encodes CASSSSNEKLFF. Full variable domain (remainder filled in from reference TRBV7-9 and TRBJ1-4): DTGVSQNPRHKITKRGQNVTFRCDPISEHNRLYWYRQTLGQGPEFLTYFQNEAQLEKSRLLSDRFSAERPKGSFSTLEIQRTEQGDSAMYLCASSSSNEKLFFGSGTQLSVL.

The chain employs TRBV25-1 and TRBJ1-1; no firm D call. Germline CDR1 is MGHDK and CDR2 is SYGVNS. V lost 3 bases, J lost 0 bases, and 8 bases lay in between. The CDR3 length is 14 residues. CDR3 protein: CASSERRMNTEAFF. DNA of the CDR3: TGTGCCAGCAGTGAGCGACGGATGAACACTGAAGCTTTCTTT.

This chain connects TRBV20-1 to TRBJ1-3; 8 nucleotides match TRBD1. J gave up 2 bases and V 0 bases, and 9 bases lay outside the gene matches. CDR3 size: 17 residues. Germline V lookup: CDR1 DFQATT, CDR2 SNEGSKA (reference sequence). CDR3 sequence: CSARDGAGGNPGNTIYF. For the CDR3, the DNA is TGCAGTGCTAGAGATGGGGCAGGGGGCAATCCTGGAAACACCATATATTTT.

This clonotype was recorded a few times. This chain uses TRBV7-9 with TRBJ1-2, with TRBD1 identical over 8 bases. The V gene's germline CDR1 is SEHNR and CDR2 FQNEAQ (reference sequence). Trimming took 5 bases from V and 5 from J; bases not matched to a gene: 7. This CDR3 spans 14 amino acids. Here the CDR3 reads CASSHGQGGYGYTF. In DNA form, the CDR3 reads TGTGCCAGCAGCCACGGACAGGGAGGTTATGGCTACACCTTC.

Comments on this clonotype: An end of the junction does not agree with germline; a read error may underlie this. The CDR3 DNA reads TGTGCTAGCAGCCGAGCCCCCGGGACTGGAAACACCATATATTTT. It is translated as CASSRAPGTGNTIYF. The rearrangement links TRBV7-7 to TRBJ1-3; D is unclear. The germline CDR1 and CDR2 sequences are SSHAT and FNYEAQ (reference sequence). This CDR3 spans 15 amino acids.

This clonotype was recorded a few times. The chain is built from TRBV4-2 and TRBJ1-1; D unresolved. Trimming left V 5 bases short and J 7 bases short, with 14 bases between. From germline, CDR1 is LGHNA and CDR2 YNFKEQ. This CDR3 region has 13 residues. CDR3 nucleotides: TGTGCCAGCAGCTATGGCGAGGAAAATGAAGCTTTCTTT. It encodes CASSYGEENEAFF.

This clonotype appeared a few times. This chain joins TRBV2 and TRBJ1-2; D is undetermined. Per the germline V gene, CDR1 is SNHLY and CDR2 is FYNNEI. Trimming shortened V by 6 bases and J by 1 base, and 18 bases separated the two germline ends. The CDR3 is 16 residues long. The CDR3 loop reads CASRTLVASFNYGYTF. CDR3 nucleotides: TGTGCCAGCAGGACGCTCGTGGCCTCCTTTAACTATGGCTACACCTTC.

The chain uses TRBV18 and TRBJ2-2, with 9 bases aligning to TRBD1. V lost 3 bases, J lost 1 base, and 6 bases stayed unmatched. The CDR3 extends over 17 amino acids. Germline CDR1 reads KGHSH; CDR2 reads LQKENI. The CDR3 region has the DNA TGTGCCAGCTCACCGATTGGACAGGGGAGGAACACCGGGGAGCTGTTTTTT. It codes for CASSPIGQGRNTGELFF.

On this clonotype: At one end, the junction sequence differs from germline, possibly due to a read error. The rearrangement uses TRBV19 and TRBJ1-5, with a tentative D call TRBD1 (6 bases). Germline V gene data show CDR1 as LNHDA and CDR2 as SQIVND (reference sequence). The CDR3 length is 14 residues. The DNA for the CDR3 is TGTGCCAGCCTGGGGTGGGGGCTGAGTCAGACCCAGCATTTT. The encoded protein is CASLGWGLSQTQHF. Drawing the rest from reference TRBV19 and TRBJ1-5, the complete variable domain is DGGITQSPKYLFRKEGQNVTLSCEQNLNHDAMYWYRQDPGQGLRLIYYSQIVNDFQKGDIAEGYSVSREKKESFPLTVTSAQKNPTAFYLCASLGWGLSQTQHFGDGTRLSIL.

The V gene is TRBV6-5, the J gene TRBJ2-2; no firm D call. Trimming shortened V by 7 bases and J by 3 bases, and 9 bases separated the two germline ends. The CDR3 totals 13 residues. Germline V gene data show CDR1 as MNHEY and CDR2 as SVGAGI. The CDR3 region has the DNA TGTGCCAGCACCTTACCCTACACCGGGGAGCTGTTTTTT. This translates into CASTLPYTGELFF.